This T cell receptor beta chain was found in a study of T cells after yellow fever vaccination. General observations from the study: Only a small proportion of the clonotypes turned up in both the CD4 and the CD8 compartments, likely arising from convergent recombination. Detected again after the booster were most primary-vaccination clones, at nearly 97% CD4 and about 89% CD8.

Trimming pared 0 bases from V and 7 bases from J, leaving 17 bases between. CDR3 length equals 15 residues. CDR1 SGHNT and CDR2 YYREEE come from the germline V gene (reference sequence). There are a few counts of this clonotype. Its antigen is currently unknown. 5'RACE template switching generated TCR cDNA, adding a universal primer site and UMIs. TCRdb re-called the 5' RACE reads with MiXCR, one entry per CDR3 protein. The table includes a few hundred thousand distinct CDR3 sequences, about 8.3% detected once. This clonotype was obtained from a man aged 18 to 30 who received the YFV17D yellow fever vaccine. The sequencing used PBMCs, collected about 49 days after the first yellow fever vaccination. This chain uses TRBV5-4 with TRBJ2-7; perhaps TRBD1 as D (5 bases). The CDR3 loop reads CASSLGWQGRWEQYF. In DNA, the CDR3 is TGTGCCAGCAGCTTGGGTTGGCAGGGTCGATGGGAGCAGTACTTC.